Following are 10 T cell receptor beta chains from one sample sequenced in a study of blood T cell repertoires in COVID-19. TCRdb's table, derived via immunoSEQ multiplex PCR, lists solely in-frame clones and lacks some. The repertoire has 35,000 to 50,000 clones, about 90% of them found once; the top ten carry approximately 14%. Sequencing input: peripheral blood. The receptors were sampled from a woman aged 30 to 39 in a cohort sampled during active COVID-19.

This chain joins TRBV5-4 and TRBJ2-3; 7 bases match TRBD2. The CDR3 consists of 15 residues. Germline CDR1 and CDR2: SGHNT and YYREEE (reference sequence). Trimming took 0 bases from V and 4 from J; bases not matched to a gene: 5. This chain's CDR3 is CASSLASLAPDTQYF. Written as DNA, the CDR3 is TGTGCCAGCAGCTTGGCATCACTAGCGCCAGATACGCAGTATTTT.

The CDR3, as DNA: TGTGCCAGCAGCTTAAGTGCTCAGGGCACAGATACGCAGTATTTT. Translation: CASSLSAQGTDTQYF. This chain connects TRBV7-8 to TRBJ2-3; D unresolved. This CDR3 spans 15 amino acids. V was pared by 2 bases and J by 1 base, with 10 bases between. The germline gives CDR1 SGHVS, CDR2 FQNEAQ.

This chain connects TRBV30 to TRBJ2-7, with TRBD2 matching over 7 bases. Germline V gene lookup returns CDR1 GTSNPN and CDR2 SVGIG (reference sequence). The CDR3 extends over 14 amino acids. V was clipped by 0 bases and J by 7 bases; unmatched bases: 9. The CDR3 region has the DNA TGTGCCTGGAGTGTGGGCGGGAGTAACAATGAGCAGTACTTC. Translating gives CAWSVGGSNNEQYF.

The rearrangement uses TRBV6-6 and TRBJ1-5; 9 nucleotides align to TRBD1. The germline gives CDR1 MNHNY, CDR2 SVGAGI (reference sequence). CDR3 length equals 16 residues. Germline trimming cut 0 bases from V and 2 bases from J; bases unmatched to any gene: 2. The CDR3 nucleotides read TGTGCCAGCAGTTACTCGACAGGGGGAGGCAATCAGCCCCAGCATTTT. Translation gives CASSYSTGGGNQPQHF.

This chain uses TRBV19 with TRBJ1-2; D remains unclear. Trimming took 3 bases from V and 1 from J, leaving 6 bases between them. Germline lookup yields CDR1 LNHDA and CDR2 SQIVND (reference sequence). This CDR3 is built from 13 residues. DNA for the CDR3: TGTGCCAGTAGTATTAGTTTTAACTATGGCTACACCTTC. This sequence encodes CASSISFNYGYTF. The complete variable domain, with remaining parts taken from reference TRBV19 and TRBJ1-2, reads DGGITQSPKYLFRKEGQNVTLSCEQNLNHDAMYWYRQDPGQGLRLIYYSQIVNDFQKGDIAEGYSVSREKKESFPLTVTSAQKNPTAFYLCASSISFNYGYTFGSGTRLTVV.

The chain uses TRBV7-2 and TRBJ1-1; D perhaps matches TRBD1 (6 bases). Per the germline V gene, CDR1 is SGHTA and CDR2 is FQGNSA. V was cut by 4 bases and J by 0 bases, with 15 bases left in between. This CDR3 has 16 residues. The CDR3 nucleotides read TGTGCCAGCAGCTCCTCCGGGACATTCATGAACACTGAAGCTTTCTTT. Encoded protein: CASSSSGTFMNTEAFF. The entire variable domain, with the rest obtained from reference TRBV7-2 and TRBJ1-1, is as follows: GAGVSQSPSNKVTEKGKDVELRCDPISGHTALYWYRQSLGQGLEFLIYFQGNSAPDKSGLPSDRFSAERTGGSVSTLTIQRTQQEDSAVYLCASSSSGTFMNTEAFFGQGTRLTVV.

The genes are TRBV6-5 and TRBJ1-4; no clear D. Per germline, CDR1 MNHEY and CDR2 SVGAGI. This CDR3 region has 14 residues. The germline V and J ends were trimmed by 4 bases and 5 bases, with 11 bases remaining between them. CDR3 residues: CASSSRGGNEKLFF. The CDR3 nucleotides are TGTGCCAGCAGTTCTCGGGGTGGGAATGAAAAACTGTTTTTT.

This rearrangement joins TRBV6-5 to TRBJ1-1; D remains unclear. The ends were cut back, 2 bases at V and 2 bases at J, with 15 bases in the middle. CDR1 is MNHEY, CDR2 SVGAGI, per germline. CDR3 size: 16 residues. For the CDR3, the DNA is TGTGCCAGCAGTTACACGCGGGGAAAGAAAAACACTGAAGCTTTCTTT. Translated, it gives CASSYTRGKKNTEAFF.

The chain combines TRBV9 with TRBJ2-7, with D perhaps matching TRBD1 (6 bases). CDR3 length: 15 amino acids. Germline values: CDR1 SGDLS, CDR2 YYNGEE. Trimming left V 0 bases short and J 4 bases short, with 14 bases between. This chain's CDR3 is CASSVGFRGLYEQYF. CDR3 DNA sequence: TGTGCCAGCAGCGTAGGGTTCAGGGGTCTATACGAGCAGTACTTC.

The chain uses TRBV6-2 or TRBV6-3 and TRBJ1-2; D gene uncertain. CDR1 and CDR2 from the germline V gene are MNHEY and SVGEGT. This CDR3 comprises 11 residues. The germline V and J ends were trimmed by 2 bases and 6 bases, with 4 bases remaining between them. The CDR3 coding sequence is TGTGCCAGCAGTTACCCCGATGGCTACACCTTC. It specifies CASSYPDGYTF.